The rows below give T cell receptor beta chains drawn from one sample of a study of CD8 T cells in Susac syndrome. A single record per CDR3 protein comes from TCRdb applying MiXCR to the immunoSEQ multiplex PCR reads. In the table there are approximately 100,000 distinct CDR3 sequences, 92% of which are singletons. Sequenced sample: CD4+ T cells from PBMCs. The receptors originated from a human donor in good health. CDR3s include the opening cysteine and the closing phenylalanine or tryptophan.

J,V,CDR3
TRBJ2-7,TRBV4-3,CASSLIAGGPAEQYF
TRBJ1-1,TRBV3-1,CASSQDWEGTEAFF
TRBJ1-1,TRBV19,CASSIQGANTEAFF
TRBJ1-1,TRBV7-9,CASSLGETEAFF
TRBJ2-3,TRBV5-6,CASSLGLAGRTDTQYF
TRBJ1-2,TRBV7-2,CASSLGEGAANYGYTF
TRBJ1-5,TRBV29-1,CSVVAGQGVNQPQHF
TRBJ2-5,TRBV2,CASMLLAEETQYF
TRBJ2-1,TRBV13,CASSLGTGDRKVFSYNEQFF
TRBJ2-1,TRBV5-1,CASSWARDRGTYNEQFF
TRBJ2-5,TRBV6-6,CASRRGETQYF
TRBJ2-7,TRBV7-8,CASRNEQSRGEQYF
TRBJ1-2,TRBV9,CASSADLWGTAYGYTF
TRBJ2-7,TRBV11-3,CASSHRDRPYEQYF
TRBJ2-1,TRBV20-1,CSAKGPSGVDNEQFF
TRBJ1-5,TRBV7-2,CASSPGLGPQHF
TRBJ2-1,TRBV11-1,CASSFVGSSYNEQFF
TRBJ2-1,TRBV12-3/TRBV12-4,CASSFGESNEQFF
TRBJ1-1,TRBV2,CASSGGLNTEAFF
TRBJ1-2,TRBV7-2,CASSLDQGGYTF
TRBJ1-2,TRBV6-6,CASKTGQDYGYTF
TRBJ1-6,TRBV5-6,CASSFGGDRTPLHF
TRBJ1-5,TRBV6-6,CASSGLGQAPNQPQHF
TRBJ2-5,TRBV2,CASSGQGFGFNGETQYF
TRBJ1-4,TRBV2,CASTRGKDEKLFF
TRBJ2-3,TRBV6-4,CASSTWGLATDTQYF
TRBJ1-5,TRBV7-2,CASSTRVNQPQHF
TRBJ2-1,TRBV20-1,CSAVAVAGNEQFF
TRBJ2-7,TRBV6-2/TRBV6-3,CASSSGDRGYEQYF
TRBJ2-5,TRBV4-3,CASSQRVQETQYF
TRBJ1-2,TRBV27,CASSTKSSTGTGLSYGYTF
TRBJ2-5,TRBV27,CASSSSETQYF
TRBJ1-2,TRBV19,CASSIPGPYGYTF
TRBJ2-1,TRBV5-1,CASSLGPVSGLAYNEQFF
TRBJ1-3,TRBV5-1,CASSLSGAGNTIYF
TRBJ2-1,TRBV23-1,CARKKFGPPLGTNPYNEQFF
TRBJ2-1,TRBV5-1,CASSFGTLDNEQFF
TRBJ2-7,TRBV20-1,CSAMIKDYLHEQYF
TRBJ2-1,TRBV5-1,CASSGTSGGYFNEQFF
TRBJ2-2,TRBV12-5,CASAPTSAAGELFF
TRBJ1-3,TRBV5-6,CASSRQGGGNTIYF